The clone carrying this TCR beta chain showed up just a few times. What it binds is unknown. This entry comes from a study of beta chain features in type 1 diabetes. At the level of the study: The examined sorted cells totaled around 100,000,000 across samples.

The V and J ends lost 4 bases and 7 bases, in that order; junction bases with no gene match: 13. The CDR3 runs to 15 residues. CDR1 is GTSNPN and CDR2 is SVGIG in the germline V gene (reference sequence). The study reverse transcribed the entire isolated RNA, so it sequenced expressed TCRB transcripts. Using immunoSEQ multiplex PCR, the repertoire was profiled, and TCRdb retains in-frame clones only, with some absent. This table has roughly 160,000 clones, 7.5% to 9.5% appearing once. Findings and caveats of the study: Type 1 diabetes patients had moderately but significantly shorter TCRB CDR3s in all four CD4+ subsets.

Specimen: central memory CD4+ T cells from blood. The source is a woman in her late teens or twenties with type 1 diabetes. The chain employs TRBV30 and TRBJ1-2, with 9 bases matching TRBD1. The CDR3 bases are TGTGCCTGGAAACGGGACAGGGCCCGATCGGTTGGCTACACCTTC. As protein: CAWKRDRARSVGYTF. The full variable domain, rest sourced from reference TRBV30 and TRBJ1-2, is SQTIHQWPATLVQPVGSPLSLECTVEGTSNPNLYWYRQAAGRGLQLLFYSVGIGQISSEVPQNLSASRPQDRQFILSSKKLLLSDSGFYLCAWKRDRARSVGYTFGSGTRLTVV.